The 30 T cell receptor beta chains in this list originate from one sample, sequenced in a study of control samples from healthy donors and cancer patients. Sequencing was performed with immunoSEQ multiplex PCR; in TCRdb, only in-frame clones are kept and a portion is missing. The sample has about 130,000 clones; roughly 92% are singletons. The specimen sequenced was blood. The receptor set was obtained from a man aged 18 to 30 in good health.

J is TRBJ2-1 and V is TRBV19, with D perhaps given as TRBD1 or TRBD2 (6 bases each). CDR3 length equals 15 residues. Trimming left V 6 bases short and J 3 bases short, with 15 bases between. Germline V lookup: CDR1 LNHDA, CDR2 SQIVND (reference sequence). The CDR3 DNA is TGTGCCAGTAGACGATACAGGGAGGACTACAATGAGCAGTTCTTC. This gives the protein CASRRYREDYNEQFF.

The CDR3 region has the DNA TGCGCCAGCAGCCAATTCATAACACAGGGACTAGCGGGGGGGCGAGCCTACGAGCAGTACTTC. It encodes CASSQFITQGLAGGRAYEQYF. The rearrangement uses TRBV4-1 and TRBJ2-7, with TRBD2 matching 16 bases. The CDR3 covers 21 residues. The V segment lost 2 bases and the J segment 2 bases; nucleotides outside the gene matches: 15. Germline V gives CDR1 MGHRA, CDR2 YSYEKL.

The chain recombines TRBV6-5 with TRBJ2-2; TRBD1 matches 7 bases. Unmatched junction bases numbered 7, after V lost 6 bases and J lost 6 bases. The CDR3 sequence is 14 residues long. Germline lookup yields CDR1 MNHEY and CDR2 SVGAGI. The CDR3: CASRGTGAAGELFF. The CDR3 nucleotides are TGTGCCAGCAGAGGAACAGGGGCGGCCGGGGAGCTGTTTTTT.

As concerns this clone: This CDR3 is also generated by other DNA sequences in the sample. This chain uses TRBV18 with TRBJ2-1; D is perhaps TRBD2 (5 bases). Per germline, CDR1 KGHSH and CDR2 LQKENI. Trimming removed 3 bases from V and 2 bases from J, with 17 bases in between. The CDR3 length is 17 residues. The CDR3 protein is CASSPPRRSLTYNEQFF. In nucleotides, the CDR3 is TGTGCCAGCTCACCCCCAAGGAGGAGCCTTACCTACAATGAGCAGTTCTTC.

The chain has TRBV5-1 and TRBJ2-1; 9 positions agree with TRBD1. The CDR3 sequence is 18 residues long. Germline V gene sequence: CDR1 SGHRS, CDR2 YFSETQ. V shed 0 bases, J shed 2 bases, and the junction held 9 bases outside the gene matches. CDR3 in amino acids: CASSLARRDRETYNEQFF. The CDR3 DNA sequence: TGCGCCAGCAGCTTGGCCCGGAGGGACAGGGAAACCTACAATGAGCAGTTCTTC.

This sequence joins TRBV29-1 and TRBJ1-2; 7 positions agree with TRBD1. Germline CDR1 and CDR2: SQVTM and ANQGSEA. The CDR3 length is 14 residues. V lost 2 bases and J lost 6; bases outside the gene matches: 9. CDR3 sequence (DNA): TGCAGCGTTGAATCGAGGGGGCCAGATAATGGCTACACCTTC. It encodes CSVESRGPDNGYTF.

CDR3 residues: CASSHSGQGNYEQYF. CDR3 in DNA: TGTGCCAGCAGCCACTCGGGACAGGGCAACTACGAGCAGTACTTC. The V and J genes are TRBV3-1 (or the pseudogene TRBV3-2) and TRBJ2-7; 9 nucleotides agree with TRBD1. The CDR3 is 15 residues long. Germline CDR1 is LGHDT and CDR2 is YNNKEL (reference sequence). J lost 3 bases, V lost 3 bases, and 6 bases had no gene match.

The chain carries TRBV7-6 and TRBJ2-1; D gene unclear. The V end lost 2 bases, the J end lost 6 bases, and 20 bases lay between the germline ends. Per the germline V gene, CDR1 is SGHVS and CDR2 is FNYEAQ. CDR3 length: 17 amino acids. The CDR3 DNA follows: TGTGCCAGCAGCTTATACTACGGAGCCTCCAGCCGCAATGAGCAGTTCTTC. Residues: CASSLYYGASSRNEQFF.

The chain employs TRBV18 and TRBJ1-5, with TRBD1 as a possible D gene (6 bases). The length of the CDR3 is 14 residues. The germline gives CDR1 KGHSH, CDR2 LQKENI. Between the trimmed V and J ends, which lost 0 bases and 6 bases, there was a span of 9 bases. The CDR3 DNA is TGTGCCAGCTCACCACCCGAGGGGGGTCAGCCCCAGCATTTT. Amino acids: CASSPPEGGQPQHF.

This clone was counted only a few times. V is TRBV2 and J is TRBJ1-1; no firm D call. The CDR3 covers 12 residues. The germline CDR1 and CDR2 sequences are SNHLY and FYNNEI. The V end lost 8 bases, the J end lost 3 bases, and 10 bases lay between the germline ends. The CDR3 nucleotides read TGTGCCAGCTGCCAGCAGTACACTGAAGCTTTCTTT. It translates to CASCQQYTEAFF. Using reference TRBV2 and TRBJ1-1 for the parts outside the CDR3, the full variable domain is EPEVTQTPSHQVTQMGQEVILRCVPISNHLYFYWYRQILGQKVEFLVSFYNNEISEKSEIFDDQFSVERPDGSNFTLKIRSTKLEDSAMYFCASCQQYTEAFFGQGTRLTVV.

This rearrangement joins TRBV12-3 or TRBV12-4 to TRBJ1-2; tentative D call: TRBD1 (5 bases). Trimming left V 6 bases short and J 5 bases short, with 10 bases between. This CDR3 comprises 12 residues. The CDR3 DNA is TGTGCCAGCAGCGAAGAGGGGTATGGCTACACCTTC. This sequence encodes CASSEEGYGYTF.

The rearrangement uses TRBV2 and TRBJ2-7; D gene unclear. The CDR3 is 15 residues long. Per the germline V gene, CDR1 is SNHLY and CDR2 is FYNNEI. V dropped 0 bases and J dropped 4 bases, with 13 bases sitting between them. In nucleotides, the CDR3 is TGTGCCAGCAGTGAAGCGCACGGGTCCCGATACGAGCAGTACTTC. It yields the protein CASSEAHGSRYEQYF.

This CDR3 reads CASTSTPNTEAFF. The DNA of the CDR3 is TGTGCCAGCACTTCCACACCGAACACTGAAGCTTTCTTT. J is TRBJ1-1 and V is TRBV12-3 or TRBV12-4; D unclear. This CDR3 has 13 amino acids. Trimming stripped 7 bases from V and 1 base from J, with 10 bases between.

The rearrangement links TRBV19 to TRBJ1-5; tentative D call: TRBD1 (6 bases). The CDR3 is 15 amino acids. Trimming pared 5 bases from V and 6 bases from J, leaving 17 bases between. CDR1 and CDR2 (germline): LNHDA, SQIVND (reference sequence). The CDR3: CASSLVQGSGQPQHF. The CDR3 DNA reads TGTGCCAGTAGTCTCGTACAGGGATCTGGTCAGCCCCAGCATTTT. The variable domain in full, with the rest retrieved from reference TRBV19 and TRBJ1-5, is DGGITQSPKYLFRKEGQNVTLSCEQNLNHDAMYWYRQDPGQGLRLIYYSQIVNDFQKGDIAEGYSVSREKKESFPLTVTSAQKNPTAFYLCASSLVQGSGQPQHFGDGTRLSIL.

V gene TRBV4-2 combines with J gene TRBJ2-7; 7 bases align to TRBD1. V gave up 4 bases and J gave up 3 bases; unmatched junction bases: 18. Germline V gene data show CDR1 as LGHNA and CDR2 as YNFKEQ. The CDR3 spans 18 residues. This chain's CDR3 is CASSRDRQGFLQYYEQYF. CDR3 bases: TGTGCCAGCAGCCGCGACCGACAGGGCTTCCTTCAATACTACGAGCAGTACTTC.

This sequence joins TRBV6-5 and TRBJ2-1, with D uncertain. The length of the CDR3 is 15 residues. Germline V lookup: CDR1 MNHEY, CDR2 SVGAGI. Between the trimmed V and J ends, which lost 7 bases and 8 bases, there was a span of 21 bases. This CDR3 is CASNRMDGFGDEQFF. The CDR3 bases are TGTGCCAGCAATAGAATGGACGGCTTTGGGGATGAGCAGTTCTTC.

The chain combines TRBV6-6 with TRBJ2-2; possible D gene TRBD2, 6 bases. V lost 5 bases and J lost 1, with 8 bases in between. CDR3 length equals 14 residues. CDR1 MNHNY and CDR2 SVGAGI come from the germline V gene (reference sequence). The CDR3 coding sequence is TGTGCCAGCAGTAGGGGACTGAACACCGGGGAGCTGTTTTTT. Translating it yields CASSRGLNTGELFF.

In DNA, the CDR3 is TGTGCCAGCAGCCCCCGGGGGGACAGGGCCTCAGATACGCAGTATTTT. Encoded protein: CASSPRGDRASDTQYF. The rearrangement links TRBV9 to TRBJ2-3, with 9 positions matching TRBD1. The length of the CDR3 is 16 residues. The J segment lost 4 bases and the V segment lost 4 bases, leaving 10 bases of the junction unmatched. Per germline, CDR1 SGDLS and CDR2 YYNGEE.

The chain couples TRBV6-5 to TRBJ1-1; D perhaps matches TRBD1 (6 bases). From germline, CDR1 is MNHEY and CDR2 SVGAGI. V lost 5 bases, J lost 1 base, and 11 bases lay in between. The CDR3 has 14 amino acids. The CDR3 sequence is CASSPTTGNTEAFF. CDR3 DNA sequence: TGTGCCAGCAGTCCAACGACAGGGAACACTGAAGCTTTCTTT.

This chain joins TRBV9 and TRBJ2-3, with TRBD2 matching 7 bases. Trimming took 5 bases from V and 0 from J; bases not matched to a gene: 3. The CDR3 is 14 amino acids. Germline values: CDR1 SGDLS, CDR2 YYNGEE. The CDR3 DNA reads as TGTGCCAGCAGTTCTAGCGGAAGCACAGATACGCAGTATTTT. It codes for CASSSSGSTDTQYF.

This chain links TRBV3-1 (or the pseudogene TRBV3-2) with TRBJ2-2, with a weak D call TRBD2 (5 bases). The CDR3 is 14 residues long. Germline lookup yields CDR1 LGHDT and CDR2 YNNKEL (reference sequence). V was trimmed by 5 bases and J by 5 bases, leaving 12 bases between them. The CDR3 region has the DNA TGTGCCAGCAGCTTCCTCGGGGTTACCGGGGAGCTGTTTTTT. Its protein product is CASSFLGVTGELFF.

This clone appeared a single time. V usage is TRBV10-3 and J usage is TRBJ1-1; D gene unclear. This CDR3 comprises 15 residues. Between the trimmed V and J ends, which lost 5 bases and 2 bases, there was a span of 15 bases. In germline, CDR1 is ENHRY, CDR2 SYGVKD. CDR3 DNA: TGTGCCATCAGTCCCGCGGACGAGGGAAACACTGAAGCTTTCTTT. It codes for CAISPADEGNTEAFF.

The CDR3 region has the DNA TGCGCCAGCAGCTTGACTGCAATCACTGAAGCTTTCTTT. This translates into CASSLTAITEAFF. This rearrangement joins TRBV5-1 to TRBJ1-1; no clear D. The V and J ends lost 1 base and 4 bases respectively, with 8 bases between them. This CDR3 is 13 amino acids long. Per germline, CDR1 SGHRS and CDR2 YFSETQ.

The V call is TRBV15, the J call TRBJ1-6; TRBD1 is a possible D gene (5 bases). Trimming stripped 6 bases from V and 7 bases from J, with 13 bases between. This CDR3 region has 14 residues. CDR1 and CDR2 from the germline V gene are LNHNV and YYDKDF (reference sequence). The CDR3 DNA follows: TGTGCCACCAGTCCCACCAGGGAGAATTCACCCCTCCACTTT. It specifies CATSPTRENSPLHF.

This rearrangement joins TRBV12-1 to TRBJ2-3. TRBV12-1 is marked as a pseudogene. This CDR3 contains 15 residues. The CDR3 loop is CASSFEVRAGDTQYF. In DNA, the CDR3 is TGTGCCAGCAGCTTTGAAGTCAGGGCGGGAGATACGCAGTATTTT.

The chain carries TRBV3-1 (or the pseudogene TRBV3-2) and TRBJ1-6; 7 nucleotides match TRBD1. V was pared by 5 bases and J by 10 bases, with 8 bases of the junction left unmatched. The length of the CDR3 is 14 residues. The V gene's germline CDR1 is LGHDT and CDR2 YNNKEL (reference sequence). This CDR3 reads CASSSGTVKSPLHF. The CDR3 nucleotides are TGTGCCAGCAGCTCGGGGACAGTTAAATCACCCCTCCACTTT.

In its sample, this clone was seen a few times. The rearrangement joins TRBV5-4 to TRBJ2-5; the match to TRBD1 covers 8 bases. Germline values: CDR1 SGHNT, CDR2 YYREEE (reference sequence). Germline trimming cut 0 bases from V and 2 bases from J; bases unmatched to any gene: 3. This CDR3 is 15 amino acids long. Here the CDR3 reads CASSLDRGKQETQYF. For the CDR3, the DNA is TGTGCCAGCAGCTTGGACAGGGGGAAGCAAGAGACCCAGTACTTC.

This clone has just one count. The chain recombines TRBV4-1 with TRBJ1-5; TRBD1 agrees at 7 bases. Germline loops: CDR1 MGHRA, CDR2 YSYEKL. The CDR3 contains 15 residues. V dropped 1 base and J dropped 7; count of bases not matched to a gene: 7. CDR3 amino acids: CASSQGSQGGQPQHF. CDR3 bases: TGCGCCAGCAGCCAAGGTTCGCAGGGGGGCCAGCCCCAGCATTTT.

The rearrangement uses TRBV5-6 and TRBJ2-1; no firm D call. The CDR3 is made up of 11 amino acids. V lost 1 base and J 10 bases, leaving 6 bases between the germline ends. In germline, CDR1 is SGHDT, CDR2 YYEEEE. The chain's CDR3 is CASSLSREQFF. The CDR3 coding sequence is TGTGCCAGCAGCTTGTCCCGCGAGCAGTTCTTC.

The chain recombines TRBV9 with TRBJ2-7, with D maybe TRBD1 (5 bases). V lost 0 bases and J lost 4, with 11 bases in between. This CDR3 has 14 amino acids. Germline CDR1 SGDLS, CDR2 YYNGEE. DNA for the CDR3: TGTGCCAGCAGCGTAGACAGGTACCCGTACGAGCAGTACTTC. It translates to CASSVDRYPYEQYF.